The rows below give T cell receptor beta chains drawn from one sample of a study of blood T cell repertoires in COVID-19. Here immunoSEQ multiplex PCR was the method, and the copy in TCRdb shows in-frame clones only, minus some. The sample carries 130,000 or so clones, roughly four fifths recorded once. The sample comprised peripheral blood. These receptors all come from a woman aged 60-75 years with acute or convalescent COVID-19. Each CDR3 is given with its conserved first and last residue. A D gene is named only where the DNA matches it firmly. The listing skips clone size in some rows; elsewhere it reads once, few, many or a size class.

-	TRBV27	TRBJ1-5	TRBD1	CASSPGQVFDNQPQHF	TGTGCCAGCAGTCCTGGACAGGTTTTTGACAATCAGCCCCAGCATTTT
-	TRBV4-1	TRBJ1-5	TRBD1	CASSRIQGDSNQPQHF	TGCGCCAGCAGTCGGATACAGGGGGATAGCAATCAGCCCCAGCATTTT
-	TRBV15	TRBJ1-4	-	CATSRGWGSVNEKLFF	TGTGCCACCAGCAGAGGGTGGGGCTCGGTTAATGAAAAACTGTTTTTT
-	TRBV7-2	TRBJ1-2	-	CASSLAGVNYGYTF	TGTGCCAGCAGCTTAGCCGGTGTGAACTATGGCTACACCTTC
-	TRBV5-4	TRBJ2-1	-	CASQATVVVDEQFF	TGTGCCAGCCAGGCAACAGTCGTAGTCGATGAGCAGTTCTTC
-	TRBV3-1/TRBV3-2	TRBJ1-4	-	CASSQAGVNNEKLFF	TGTGCCAGCAGCCAAGCAGGGGTTAATAATGAAAAACTGTTTTTT
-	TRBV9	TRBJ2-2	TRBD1	CASSPSPGQGLFGELFF	TGTGCCAGCAGCCCATCCCCGGGACAGGGATTGTTCGGGGAGCTGTTTTTT
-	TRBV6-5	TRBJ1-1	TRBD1	CASSYSGQGDTEAFF	TGTGCCAGCAGTTACAGCGGACAGGGTGACACTGAAGCTTTCTTT
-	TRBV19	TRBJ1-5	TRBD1	CASMGLGLGQSQQQPQHF	TGTGCCAGTATGGGGTTGGGGTTGGGACAGAGTCAACAACAGCCCCAGCATTTT
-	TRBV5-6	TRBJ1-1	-	CASSLGGLEAFF	TGTGCCAGCAGCTTGGGGGGCTTAGAAGCTTTCTTT
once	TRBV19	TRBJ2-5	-	CASSRGREETQYF	TGTGCCAGTAGTAGGGGCAGGGAAGAGACCCAGTACTTC
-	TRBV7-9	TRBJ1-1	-	CASSPQGPNHEAFF	TGTGCCAGCAGCCCCCAGGGGCCAAACCATGAAGCTTTCTTT
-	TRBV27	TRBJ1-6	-	CASSSQNTYNSPLHF	TGTGCCAGCAGTTCCCAAAACACCTATAATTCACCCCTCCACTTT
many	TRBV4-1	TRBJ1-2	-	CASSQVFEQKNYGYTF	TGCGCCAGCAGCCAAGTTTTTGAACAGAAGAACTATGGCTACACCTTC
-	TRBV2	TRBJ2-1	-	CASSGNEQFF	TGTGCCAGCAGCGGCAATGAGCAGTTCTTC
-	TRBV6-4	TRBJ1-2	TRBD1	CASSESPLPAKTGIYGYTF	TGTGCCAGCAGTGAATCACCGCTCCCGGCAAAGACAGGGATCTATGGCTACACCTTC
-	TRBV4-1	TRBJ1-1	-	CASSQGVVNTEAFF	TGCGCCAGCAGCCAAGGCGTAGTGAACACTGAAGCTTTCTTT
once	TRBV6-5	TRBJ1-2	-	CASETDGYTF	TGTGCCAGTGAGACAGATGGCTACACCTTC
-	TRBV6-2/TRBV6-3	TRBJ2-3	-	CASSSGLTQYF	TGTGCCAGCAGCTCAGGTCTCACGCAGTATTTT
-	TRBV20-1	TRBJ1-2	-	CSASHSYGYTF	TGCAGTGCTAGTCATAGCTATGGCTACACCTTC
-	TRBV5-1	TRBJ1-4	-	CASSYAKRNNEKLFF	TGCGCCAGCAGTTACGCTAAGCGGAATAATGAAAAACTGTTTTTT
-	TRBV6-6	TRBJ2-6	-	CASSRTYRSGANVLTF	TGTGCCAGCAGTCGAACCTACCGCTCTGGGGCCAACGTCCTGACTTTC
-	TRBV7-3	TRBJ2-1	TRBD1	CASSLTGTGTINEQFF	TGTGCCAGCAGCTTGACCGGGACAGGTACAATCAATGAGCAGTTCTTC
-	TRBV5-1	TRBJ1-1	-	CASSLVTGMNTEAFF	TGCGCCAGCAGCTTGGTTACAGGCATGAACACTGAAGCTTTCTTT
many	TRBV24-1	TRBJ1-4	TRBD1	CATSDGQGLNEKLFF	TGTGCCACCAGTGACGGACAGGGCCTTAATGAAAAACTGTTTTTT
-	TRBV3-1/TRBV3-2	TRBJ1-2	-	CASSQDWGGSNYGYTF	TGTGCCAGCAGCCAAGATTGGGGCGGGAGTAACTATGGCTACACCTTC
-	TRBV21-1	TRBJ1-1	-	CASLEAFF	TGTGCCAGCTTAGAGGCTTTCTTT
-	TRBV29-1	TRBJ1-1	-	CSGAGIGTEAFF	TGCAGCGGGGCCGGAATCGGCACTGAAGCTTTCTTT
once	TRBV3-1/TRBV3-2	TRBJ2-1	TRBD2	CASSQDWAGGSSYNEQFF	TGTGCCAGCAGCCAAGATTGGGCGGGGGGGAGCTCCTACAATGAGCAGTTCTTC
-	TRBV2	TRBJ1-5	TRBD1	CASSELRGQGGNQPQHF	TGTGCCAGCAGTGAATTAAGGGGACAGGGGGGGAATCAGCCCCAGCATTTT
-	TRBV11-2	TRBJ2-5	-	CASSPFGETQYF	TGTGCCAGCAGCCCGTTCGGTGAGACCCAGTACTTC
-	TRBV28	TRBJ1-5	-	CASRLPGDDSNQPQHF	TGTGCCAGCAGGCTGCCAGGGGATGATAGCAATCAGCCCCAGCATTTT
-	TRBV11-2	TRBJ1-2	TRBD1	CASSSGTGNYGYTF	TGTGCCAGCAGCTCAGGGACAGGAAACTATGGCTACACCTTC
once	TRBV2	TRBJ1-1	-	CASSGDTNTEAFF	TGTGCCAGCAGTGGGGACACGAACACTGAAGCTTTCTTT
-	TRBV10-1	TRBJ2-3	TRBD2	CASSRLAGDTQYF	TGCGCCAGCAGTAGACTAGCGGGGGATACGCAGTATTTT
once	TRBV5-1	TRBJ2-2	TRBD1	CASSLTGGTGELFF	TGCGCCAGCAGCTTGACAGGGGGGACCGGGGAGCTGTTTTTT
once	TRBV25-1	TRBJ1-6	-	CASSSSYNSPLHF	TGTGCCAGCAGCAGCTCCTATAATTCACCCCTCCACTTT
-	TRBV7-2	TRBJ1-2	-	CASSSYGQLYGYTF	TGTGCCAGCAGCTCCTACGGACAGCTCTATGGCTACACCTTC
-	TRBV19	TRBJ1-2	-	CASSITAYYGYTF	TGTGCCAGTAGCATCACAGCTTACTATGGCTACACCTTC
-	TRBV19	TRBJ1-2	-	CASSIGPSLTGNYGYTF	TGTGCCAGTAGTATCGGCCCCAGTTTAACAGGGAACTATGGCTACACCTTC
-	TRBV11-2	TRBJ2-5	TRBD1	CASSPFDRGQETQYF	TGTGCCAGCAGCCCATTCGACAGGGGTCAAGAGACCCAGTACTTC
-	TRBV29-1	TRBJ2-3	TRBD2	CSVETPGGSRDTQYF	TGCAGCGTTGAAACCCCGGGGGGGTCAAGAGATACGCAGTATTTT
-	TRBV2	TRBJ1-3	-	CASLQGLAGNTIYF	TGTGCCAGCCTTCAGGGGTTAGCTGGAAACACCATATATTTT
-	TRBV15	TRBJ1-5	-	CATSRDRSFKDQPQHF	TGTGCCACCAGCAGAGATCGGTCCTTCAAAGATCAGCCCCAGCATTTT
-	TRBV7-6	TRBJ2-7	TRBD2	CASSLQRGATYEQYF	TGTGCCAGCAGCTTACAGCGGGGGGCAACCTACGAGCAGTACTTC
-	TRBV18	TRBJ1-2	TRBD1	CASSHDSGDRDGYTF	TGTGCCAGCTCACACGATTCCGGGGACAGGGATGGCTACACCTTC
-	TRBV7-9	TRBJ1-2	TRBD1	CASSPRGTDYGYTF	TGTGCCAGCAGCCCAAGAGGGACAGACTATGGCTACACCTTC
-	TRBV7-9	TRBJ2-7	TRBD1	CASSLEGTGTKCF	TGTGCCAGCAGCTTAGAAGGGACAGGGACAAAGTGCTTC
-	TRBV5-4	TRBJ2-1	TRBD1	CASTQTGTGKINEQFF	TGTGCCAGCACCCAAACCGGGACAGGGAAGATCAATGAGCAGTTCTTC
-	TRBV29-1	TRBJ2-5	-	CSVERLVRQETQYF	TGCAGCGTTGAGAGGTTGGTCAGACAAGAGACCCAGTACTTC
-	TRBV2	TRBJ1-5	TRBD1	CASSEWDRESQPQHF	TGTGCCAGCAGTGAATGGGACAGGGAAAGCCAGCCCCAGCATTTT
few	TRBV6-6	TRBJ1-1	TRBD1	CASSRDRAMNTEAFF	TGTGCCAGCAGTCGGGACAGGGCAATGAACACTGAAGCTTTCTTT
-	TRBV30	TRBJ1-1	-	CAWSRFSGDEF	TGTGCCTGGAGCCGCTTTTCGGGGGACGAGTTT
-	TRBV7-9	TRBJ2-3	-	CASSSTAPDTQYF	TGTGCCAGCAGCTCGACTGCCCCAGATACGCAGTATTTT